This T cell receptor beta chain was recovered during a study of blood T cell repertoires in COVID-19. The overall study: The samples span acute and convalescent COVID-19 from the United States, Italy and Spain. T cells, B-cell-depleted T cells, or PBMCs provided the cDNA or gDNA that served as material.

Per the authors' pipeline: Cell counts per sample came from amplifying reference gene primers. This table comes from immunoSEQ multiplex PCR, and its TCRdb copy is limited to in-frame clones, with some not included. V and J calls and clone size come straight from that table; D and trimming were deduced from the DNA. The sample lists approximately 26,000 clones, 82% seen once, with around a third in the top ten. The sample taken for sequencing was peripheral blood. This TCR was recovered from a human donor in a cohort sampled during active COVID-19.

Here the CDR3 DNA reads TGCGCCAGCAGCTTGGCCGGGACAGGTACCACTGAAGCTTTCTTT. Protein: CASSLAGTGTTEAFF. The V gene is TRBV4-3, the J gene TRBJ1-1, with 8 positions matching TRBD1. The CDR3 runs 15 residues. V was pared by 5 bases and J by 4 bases, with 9 bases of the junction left unmatched. The germline V gene has CDR1 LGHNA and CDR2 YSLEER.